This entry lists 31 T cell receptor beta chains sequenced from one sample in a study of read filtering for tumor transcriptome and immune sequencing. Molecular barcoded adaptors covering alpha/delta and beta/gamma chains were used on approximately 400 ng RNA. MiXCR, applied by TCRdb to the reads, yields one record per CDR3 protein. Of over 50,000 distinct CDR3 sequences listed, 15% to 25% are singletons. Sequencing used a population of CD138-negative cells sorted from bone marrow. The receptor set was obtained from a donor at least 40 years old with multiple myeloma.

To note about this clonotype: Just one base apart from a much larger clone, this may be a read error. The chain has TRBV20-1 and TRBJ2-3; 11 nucleotides align to TRBD2. The germline V gene has CDR1 DFQATT and CDR2 SNEGSKA (reference sequence). The CDR3 consists of 14 residues. The CDR3 nucleotides read TGCAGTGCTAGTAGCGGGAGGGCCGCAGATATGCAGTATTTT. Translation gives CSASSGRAADMQYF.

As regards this clonotype: A much larger clone is a single base away; this may be a read error. A read error is likely, as this CDR3 ends without the conserved phenylalanine or tryptophan. The gene calls are TRBV28 and TRBJ2-7, with a tentative D call TRBD2 (6 bases). Per the germline V gene, CDR1 is MDHEN and CDR2 is SYDVKM. This CDR3 comprises 15 residues. V was trimmed by 5 bases and J by 2 bases, leaving 16 bases between them. The CDR3, as DNA: TGTGCCAGCAGTCCTGCGGGGCTAGCCCCCTACGAGCAGTACTCC. As protein: CASSPAGLAPYEQYS.

The V gene is TRBV7-2, the J gene TRBJ2-3; 8 nucleotides agree with TRBD2. The V gene end was trimmed by 9 bases and the J gene end by 4 bases; junction bases not matched to a gene: 12. Germline CDR1 and CDR2: SGHTA and FQGNSA. The CDR3 sequence is 15 residues long. CDR3 amino acids: CASESGGRGADTQYF. The CDR3 nucleotides are TGTGCCAGTGAGAGCGGGGGCCGGGGCGCAGATACGCAGTATTTT.

This clonotype was counted only a few times. J is TRBJ2-2 and V is TRBV19; D gene unclear. The CDR3 spans 16 residues. Germline-derived CDR1 and CDR2 are LNHDA and SQIVND (reference sequence). With 6 bases removed from V and 4 bases from J, the gap between germline ends came to 18 bases. The CDR3 bases are TGTGCCAGTAGAACCCTCCCCGGGCTAGGCACCGGGGAGCTGTTTTTT. Encoded protein: CASRTLPGLGTGELFF.

On this clonotype: A read error may be the cause here, since a much bigger clone is one base away. The rearrangement uses TRBV6-2 or TRBV6-3 and TRBJ2-5; D ambiguous. In germline, CDR1 is MNHEY, CDR2 SVGEGT. CDR3 length: 14 amino acids. The V end was cut by 8 bases, the J end by 1 base, with 14 bases between. The CDR3: CASVKRGTQETQYF. The CDR3 region has the DNA TGTGCCAGCGTTAAGCGAGGTACCCAAGAGACCCAGTACTTC.

There are many counts of this clonotype. The chain employs TRBV6-1 and TRBJ2-2; D is uncertain. The CDR3 contains 13 residues. Looked up from germline, CDR1 is MNHNS and CDR2 is SASEGT. The V end lost 7 bases, the J end lost 3 bases, and 9 bases lay between the germline ends. The CDR3 bases are TGTGCCAGCAACTTCGGACACACCGGGGAGCTGTTTTTT. This translates into CASNFGHTGELFF.

Many counts were recorded for this clonotype. The CDR3, as DNA: TGCAGCGTTGAAGGAACGTTAACGGAAGAGACCCAGTACTTC. Translated, it gives CSVEGTLTEETQYF. The chain combines TRBV29-1 with TRBJ2-5; D gene uncertain. V was cut by 1 base and J by 3 bases, with 12 bases left in between. CDR3 length: 14 amino acids. Germline assignment: CDR1 SQVTM and CDR2 ANQGSEA.

This chain connects TRBV20-1 to TRBJ1-5; unclear D gene. The germline V gene encodes CDR1 DFQATT and CDR2 SNEGSKA (reference sequence). This CDR3 comprises 15 residues. Between the trimmed V and J ends, which lost 1 base and 3 bases, there was a span of 13 bases. CDR3: CSARVDITNNQPQHF. The CDR3 DNA is TGCAGTGCTAGAGTGGATATAACCAACAATCAGCCCCAGCATTTT.

This clonotype was detected ten times or more. The V call is TRBV18, the J call TRBJ2-1; D may match TRBD1 or TRBD2 (5 bases each). The V gene lost 2 bases and the J gene lost 8 bases, with 16 bases spanning the gap. This CDR3 has 15 residues. Germline CDR1 KGHSH, CDR2 LQKENI. The CDR3 sequence is CASSPTTGPTYEQFF. For the CDR3, the DNA is TGTGCCAGCTCACCAACGACGGGGCCTACATATGAGCAGTTCTTC.

The rearrangement joins TRBV5-1 to TRBJ2-7; 10 bases align to TRBD1. The CDR3 loop spans 15 amino acids. Unmatched junction bases numbered 11, after V lost 4 bases and J lost 7 bases. The germline CDR1 and CDR2 sequences are SGHRS and YFSETQ. Here the CDR3 reads CASSRNRGQGEEQYF. The CDR3 nucleotides read TGCGCCAGCAGCAGAAACCGCGGACAGGGGGAAGAGCAGTACTTC.

This clonotype was counted at least ten times. The chain carries TRBV5-4 and TRBJ2-5; D not certain. The CDR3 is 13 residues long. Germline lookup yields CDR1 SGHNT and CDR2 YYREEE (reference sequence). Deletions cut 0 bases from V and 4 bases from J, with 7 bases between. CDR3: CASSLEARETQYF. CDR3 DNA sequence: TGTGCCAGCAGCTTGGAAGCACGAGAGACCCAGTACTTC. Full variable domain (rest looked up from reference TRBV5-4 and TRBJ2-5): ETGVTQSPTHLIKTRGQQVTLRCSSQSGHNTVSWYQQALGQGPQFIFQYYREEENGRGNFPPRFSGLQFPNYSSELNVNALELDDSALYLCASSLEARETQYFGPGTRLLVL.

About this clonotype itself: The missing conserved phenylalanine or tryptophan at the end of this CDR3 makes a read error likely. This chain joins TRBV29-1 and TRBJ1-1, with D unclear. CDR1 is SQVTM and CDR2 is ANQGSEA in the germline V gene. The CDR3 is 12 residues long. The CDR3 sequence: CNASLLNTEAFS. For the CDR3, the DNA is TGCAACGCGTCACTGCTGAACACTGAAGCTTTCTCT.

In its sample, this clonotype was seen many times. The chain employs TRBV19 and TRBJ2-7, with 16 bases identical to TRBD2. Germline V gene data show CDR1 as LNHDA and CDR2 as SQIVND (reference sequence). There are 17 residues in the CDR3. Trimming took 3 bases from V and 3 from J; bases not matched to a gene: 5. CDR3 in amino acids: CASSIAGTSGGVYEQYF. CDR3 DNA sequence: TGTGCCAGTAGTATTGCCGGGACTAGCGGGGGGGTCTACGAGCAGTACTTC.

The chain joins TRBV7-6 to TRBJ2-7, with unresolved D. There are 12 residues in the CDR3. V dropped 4 bases and J dropped 6 bases, with 10 bases sitting between them. CDR1 is SGHVS and CDR2 is FNYEAQ in the germline V gene. The CDR3 region is CASSSYGGEQYF. The DNA of the CDR3 is TGTGCCAGCAGCTCTTATGGTGGCGAGCAGTACTTC. Drawing the rest from reference TRBV7-6 and TRBJ2-7, the complete variable domain is GAGVSQSPRYKVTKRGQDVALRCDPISGHVSLYWYRQALGQGPEFLTYFNYEAQQDKSGLPNDRFSAERPEGSISTLTIQRTEQRDSAMYRCASSSYGGEQYFGPGTRLTVT.

For this clonotype: Because the CDR3 is missing its conserved closing phenylalanine or tryptophan, this is likely a read error. V is TRBV28 and J is TRBJ2-1; D gene unclear. Trimming took 3 bases from V and 7 from J, leaving 4 bases between them. The CDR3 is 11 amino acids. The germline V gene encodes CDR1 MDHEN and CDR2 SYDVKM. The DNA of the CDR3 is TGTGCCAGCAGTTTGAATAATGAGCAGTTCTCC. Translated, it gives CASSLNNEQFS.

This clonotype was counted many times. The chain combines TRBV20-1 with TRBJ2-1; TRBD2 matches 10 bases. With V trimmed by 2 bases and J by 7 bases, 8 bases remained unmatched. There are 15 residues in the CDR3. Germline-derived CDR1 and CDR2 are DFQATT and SNEGSKA (reference sequence). The CDR3 DNA follows: TGCAGTGCTAGAAAACCCCTAGCGGGGGAAAATGAGCAGTTCTTC. Translated: CSARKPLAGENEQFF.

This clonotype came up many times. The CDR3 region has the DNA TGTGCCAGCAGTGATCGCGGGGCGAGCTCCTACAATGAGCAGTTCTTC. It encodes CASSDRGASSYNEQFF. V usage is TRBV2 and J usage is TRBJ2-1; perhaps TRBD2 as D (6 bases). The V end lost 3 bases, the J end lost 0 bases, and 12 bases lay between the germline ends. This CDR3 has 16 residues. The germline gives CDR1 SNHLY, CDR2 FYNNEI.

This clonotype showed up many times. This chain connects TRBV5-1 to TRBJ2-2; possible D gene TRBD2, 6 bases. Trimming cost V 6 bases and J 4 bases, with 10 bases left between them. The germline CDR1 and CDR2 sequences are SGHRS and YFSETQ. CDR3 length: 13 amino acids. The CDR3 here is CASTRESTGELFF. The CDR3 DNA sequence: TGCGCCAGCACACGGGAGAGCACCGGGGAGCTGTTTTTT. Together with reference TRBV5-1 and TRBJ2-2, the CDR3 gives the full variable domain: KAGVTQTPRYLIKTRGQQVTLSCSPISGHRSVSWYQQTPGQGLQFLFEYFSETQRNKGNFPGRFSGRQFSNSRSEMNVSTLELGDSALYLCASTRESTGELFFGEGSRLTVL.

This clonotype was observed at least ten times. The chain joins TRBV18 to TRBJ1-5, with D possibly matching TRBD1 (5 bases). V gave up 6 bases and J gave up 1 base, with 13 bases separating them. The germline V gene encodes CDR1 KGHSH and CDR2 LQKENI. The CDR3 contains 15 residues. CDR3 nucleotides: TGTGCCAGCTCTCCTATCGGGGACAGCAATCAGCCCCAGCATTTT. It is translated as CASSPIGDSNQPQHF.

In this sample, this clonotype turned up once. The conserved phenylalanine or tryptophan is not found at the CDR3 terminus, so this likely reflects a read error. The chain links TRBV20-1 to TRBJ2-1, with D maybe TRBD2 (6 bases). Trimming left V 0 bases short and J 10 bases short, with 22 bases between. CDR1 and CDR2 (germline): DFQATT, SNEGSKA (reference sequence). The CDR3 totals 16 residues. CDR3 nucleotide sequence: TGCAGTGCTAGAGATTCTGGGGGGACGCCCGGCAAAGAGCAGTTCCTC. Its protein product is CSARDSGGTPGKEQFL.

This clonotype was seen repeatedly, ten times or more. This sequence joins TRBV6-5 and TRBJ2-5; 11 bases are shared with TRBD2. Germline V CDR1 and CDR2: MNHEY, SVGAGI. The J segment lost 5 bases and the V segment lost 6 bases, leaving 14 bases of the junction unmatched. The CDR3 runs to 17 residues. The CDR3, as DNA: TGTGCCAGCAGGCGCCGGGGTAGCGGGAGGGCCATTGAGACCCAGTACTTC. This encodes CASRRRGSGRAIETQYF.

This clonotype was recorded many times. The rearrangement joins TRBV5-1 to TRBJ2-1; 7 bases are shared with TRBD2. The germline gives CDR1 SGHRS, CDR2 YFSETQ. The ends lost 1 base at V and 5 bases at J; junction bases unmatched: 12. The CDR3 has 17 amino acids. CDR3 sequence reads: CASSLSGTTRTNNEQFF. The CDR3 coding sequence is TGCGCCAGCAGCTTGTCTGGGACTACGCGAACTAACAATGAGCAGTTCTTC. Full variable domain (missing parts from reference TRBV5-1 and TRBJ2-1): KAGVTQTPRYLIKTRGQQVTLSCSPISGHRSVSWYQQTPGQGLQFLFEYFSETQRNKGNFPGRFSGRQFSNSRSEMNVSTLELGDSALYLCASSLSGTTRTNNEQFFGPGTRLTVL.

This clonotype was observed at least ten times. The V and J genes are TRBV3-1 and TRBJ2-3; no definite D call. Germline lookup yields CDR1 LGHDT and CDR2 YNNKEL (reference sequence). This CDR3 contains 16 residues. The germline V and J ends were trimmed by 4 bases and 0 bases, with 14 bases remaining between them. CDR3 residues: CASSPTVSESTDTQYF. The CDR3 DNA is TGTGCCAGCAGCCCCACCGTAAGCGAGAGCACAGATACGCAGTATTTT.

This clonotype was seen at least ten times. This chain joins TRBV29-1 and TRBJ1-2; perhaps TRBD1 as D (6 bases). V was clipped by 7 bases and J by 2 bases, with 8 bases between them. CDR3 length equals 11 residues. Germline loops: CDR1 SQVTM, CDR2 ANQGSEA. CDR3 residues: CSAGENYGYTF. In nucleotides, the CDR3 is TGCAGCGCAGGGGAGAACTATGGCTACACCTTC. The full variable domain, completed using reference TRBV29-1 and TRBJ1-2, is SAVISQKPSRDICQRGTSLTIQCQVDSQVTMMFWYRQQPGQSLTLIATANQGSEATYESGFVIDKFPISRPNLTFSTLTVSNMSPEDSSIYLCSAGENYGYTFGSGTRLTVV.

Many counts were recorded for this clonotype. This chain links TRBV27 with TRBJ2-7; 9 bases match TRBD1. J was trimmed by 2 bases and V by 2 bases; bases with no gene match: 4. There are 15 residues in the CDR3. Germline lookup yields CDR1 MNHEY and CDR2 SMNVEV (reference sequence). The CDR3 reads CASSLGTGITYEQYF. The CDR3 bases are TGTGCCAGCAGTTTAGGGACAGGGATAACCTACGAGCAGTACTTC.

About this clonotype: A read error may produce the germline difference seen at one junction end. The rearrangement uses TRBV7-2 and TRBJ1-2; perhaps TRBD1 as D (6 bases). This CDR3 has 15 residues. Germline CDR1 SGHTA, CDR2 FQGNSA. CDR3 amino acids: CASSLGRGGSYGHTF. The CDR3, as DNA: TGTGCCAGCAGCTTAGGAAGAGGGGGGTCTTATGGCCACACCTTC.

This clonotype was detected only a few times. A much bigger clone sits one base away, suggesting this may be a read error. CDR3 sequence (DNA): TGCAGCGTCCGACTAGCGGTTAACACCGGGGAGCTGTTTTTT. Protein product: CSVRLAVNTGELFF. The rearrangement joins TRBV29-1 to TRBJ2-2, with 9 bases identical to TRBD2. With V trimmed by 6 bases and J by 2 bases, 4 bases remained unmatched. CDR3 length equals 14 residues. Looked up from germline, CDR1 is SQVTM and CDR2 is ANQGSEA.

About this clonotype itself: This likely came from a read error, as a far larger clone is one base away. The chain is built from TRBV6-1 and TRBJ2-7; D may be TRBD1 (6 bases). Looked up from germline, CDR1 is MNHNS and CDR2 is SASEGT. V was clipped by 5 bases and J by 3 bases, with 14 bases between them. The CDR3 sequence is 14 residues long. This chain's CDR3 is CASSPPGQSYEQYF. The CDR3 coding sequence is TGTGCCAGCAGTCCGCCCGGACAGAGCTACGAGCAGTACTTC.

This clonotype showed up many times. The V and J genes are TRBV28 and TRBJ1-5, with D unclear. The germline V gene has CDR1 MDHEN and CDR2 SYDVKM. This CDR3 spans 15 amino acids. Trimming left V 6 bases short and J 1 base short, with 13 bases between. CDR3 DNA sequence: TGTGCCAGCAGCCTGCGGGGATCCAGCAATCAGCCCCAGCATTTT. Translating it yields CASSLRGSSNQPQHF.

Many counts were recorded for this clonotype. The V gene is TRBV7-2, the J gene TRBJ2-7, with a weak D call TRBD1 (6 bases). The CDR3 sequence is 15 residues long. Between the trimmed V and J ends, which lost 4 bases and 2 bases, there was a span of 15 bases. CDR1 and CDR2 (germline): SGHTA, FQGNSA. The CDR3 coding sequence is TGTGCCAGCAGCTCCCAGCAGGGGACGACCTACGAGCAGTACTTC. It specifies CASSSQQGTTYEQYF. Using reference TRBV7-2 and TRBJ2-7 for the parts outside the CDR3, the full variable domain is GAGVSQSPSNKVTEKGKDVELRCDPISGHTALYWYRQSLGQGLEFLIYFQGNSAPDKSGLPSDRFSAERTGGSVSTLTIQRTQQEDSAVYLCASSSQQGTTYEQYFGPGTRLTVT.

This clonotype was seen ten or more times. V usage is TRBV5-6 and J usage is TRBJ2-1, with a tentative D call TRBD2 (5 bases). The V gene's germline CDR1 is SGHDT and CDR2 YYEEEE. V was shortened by 4 bases and J by 2 bases, with 16 bases between the two germline ends. The CDR3 covers 16 residues. This CDR3 reads CASSPQTGRTYNEQFF. The CDR3 coding sequence is TGTGCCAGCAGCCCCCAAACGGGAAGAACCTACAATGAGCAGTTCTTC.